Following are 23 T cell receptor beta chains from one sample sequenced in a study of cytomegalovirus exposure and HLA in healthy donors. 60 Vbeta and 13 Jbeta primers were used in PCR. The protocol was immunoSEQ multiplex PCR, while the TCRdb copy is restricted to in-frame clones and leaves out a portion. The data contain 150,000 or so clones, roughly 79% of them seen just once; the ten biggest clones take up about 14%. The sample was PBMCs. These receptors were collected from a man aged 50-60 years in good health and CMV-seropositive.

The chain is built from TRBV10-2 and TRBJ1-2; 10 positions agree with TRBD1. Germline CDR1 and CDR2: WSHSY and SAAADI. The trim removed 4 bases at V and 8 bases at J, leaving 10 bases unmatched. This CDR3 is 15 amino acids long. CDR3 sequence (DNA): TGCGCCAGCAGTGGGAGACAGGGGGCGGAGGAAGGCTACACCTTC. It specifies CASSGRQGAEEGYTF.

This clone was found many times. The sample holds other DNA sequences that translate to the same CDR3. The gene calls are TRBV28 and TRBJ2-2; TRBD1 matches at 7 bases. Germline CDR1 MDHEN, CDR2 SYDVKM. This CDR3 region has 16 residues. With 4 bases clipped from V and 0 bases from J, the junction kept 5 bases outside the gene matches. CDR3 nucleotide sequence: TGTGCCAGCAGTTCACCGGGACAGTCGAACACCGGGGAGCTGTTTTTT. Protein: CASSSPGQSNTGELFF.

The chain joins TRBV19 to TRBJ1-1; D is possibly TRBD1 (5 bases). This CDR3 comprises 14 residues. Germline V gene data show CDR1 as LNHDA and CDR2 as SQIVND (reference sequence). V shed 5 bases and J shed 2 bases, with 12 bases lying between them. Here the CDR3 reads CASSGARANTEAFF. CDR3 DNA: TGTGCCAGTAGTGGCGCCAGGGCAAACACTGAAGCTTTCTTT.

The V gene is TRBV5-1, the J gene TRBJ2-5; 7 nucleotides match TRBD2. The CDR3 is made up of 13 amino acids. V was clipped by 3 bases and J by 5 bases; unmatched bases: 4. The germline V gene has CDR1 SGHRS and CDR2 YFSETQ. The CDR3 loop reads CASSWGGRETQYF. DNA of the CDR3: TGCGCCAGCAGCTGGGGGGGTCGGGAGACCCAGTACTTC.

The V gene is TRBV7-9, the J gene TRBJ1-5; 9 bases are shared with TRBD1. In germline, CDR1 is SEHNR, CDR2 FQNEAQ (reference sequence). The CDR3 contains 15 residues. V shed 3 bases and J 4 bases; nucleotides not matched to a gene: 4. The CDR3 is CASSFGDRENQPQHF. CDR3 nucleotides: TGTGCCAGCAGCTTCGGGGACAGGGAAAATCAGCCCCAGCATTTT.

The CDR3 nucleotides read TGTGCTAGTGGGGACTCGAACACCGGGGAGCTGTTTTTT. Encoded protein: CASGDSNTGELFF. The chain is built from TRBV12-5 and TRBJ2-2; D is perhaps TRBD2 (5 bases). Trimming took 6 bases from V and 0 from J, leaving 5 bases between them. The CDR3 consists of 13 residues. The germline V gene has CDR1 LGHNT and CDR2 FRNRAP.

This chain connects TRBV14 to TRBJ2-2; 7 bases fit TRBD1. The junction had 12 bases not matched to a gene; V was cut back by 1 base and J by 4 bases. Per the germline V gene, CDR1 is SGHDN and CDR2 is FVKESK. The CDR3 consists of 18 residues. The CDR3 nucleotides are TGTGCCAGCAGCCAAGCTAGGGGGCGTCCGAGTCGCACCGGGGAGCTGTTTTTT. It yields the protein CASSQARGRPSRTGELFF.

The V and J genes are TRBV18 and TRBJ2-5, with 13 bases lining up with TRBD2. The CDR3 has 16 residues. Germline assignment: CDR1 KGHSH and CDR2 LQKENI. J gave up 3 bases and V 3 bases, and 4 bases lay outside the gene matches. The CDR3 DNA reads as TGTGCCAGCTCACCTCTCGGGACTAGCGGGGAAGAGACCCAGTACTTC. This translates into CASSPLGTSGEETQYF.

The chain employs TRBV5-1 and TRBJ1-1, with TRBD1 as a possible D gene (6 bases). V was clipped by 5 bases and J by 10 bases, with 21 bases between them. The CDR3 spans 14 residues. The germline CDR1 and CDR2 sequences are SGHRS and YFSETQ. Here the CDR3 DNA reads TGCGCCAGCAGGCAGGGGCTCACTACGGGATCAGCTTTCTTT. It codes for CASRQGLTTGSAFF.

V is TRBV6-5 and J is TRBJ1-1; 10 bases line up with TRBD1. Germline assignment: CDR1 MNHEY and CDR2 SVGAGI. Germline trimming cut 2 bases from V and 11 bases from J; bases unmatched to any gene: 5. The length of the CDR3 is 13 residues. The DNA of the CDR3 is TGTGCCAGCAGTTACGGGACAGGGGCTCTCGCTTTCTTT. Translated: CASSYGTGALAFF.

This clone was detected once. This chain connects TRBV2 to TRBJ1-2; TRBD1 aligns across 7 bases. This CDR3 region has 14 residues. From germline, CDR1 is SNHLY and CDR2 FYNNEI. With V trimmed by 7 bases and J by 1 base, 6 bases remained unmatched. This CDR3 is CASNLDRLNYGYTF. CDR3 sequence (DNA): TGTGCCAGCAATCTGGACAGGCTTAACTATGGCTACACCTTC. Variable domain in full (rest from reference TRBV2 and TRBJ1-2): EPEVTQTPSHQVTQMGQEVILRCVPISNHLYFYWYRQILGQKVEFLVSFYNNEISEKSEIFDDQFSVERPDGSNFTLKIRSTKLEDSAMYFCASNLDRLNYGYTFGSGTRLTVV.

This clone has a handful of counts. J is TRBJ1-3 and V is TRBV10-3; possible D gene TRBD1, 6 bases. Trimming left V 3 bases short and J 0 bases short, with 9 bases between. The CDR3 loop spans 15 amino acids. CDR1 is ENHRY and CDR2 is SYGVKD in the germline V gene. The CDR3 is CAISDRGASGNTIYF. CDR3 nucleotide sequence: TGTGCCATCAGTGACAGGGGAGCCTCTGGAAACACCATATATTTT.

The chain combines TRBV7-2 with TRBJ1-5; D perhaps matches TRBD1 (6 bases). The CDR3 is 16 residues long. Germline CDR1 and CDR2: SGHTA and FQGNSA. V lost 5 bases to trimming and J lost 6 bases, with 20 bases between them. CDR3 DNA: TGTGCCAGCAGCCCGATGCGGGTGGGGGGGCTTCAGCCCCAGCATTTT. Amino acid sequence: CASSPMRVGGLQPQHF. The full variable domain, rest sourced from reference TRBV7-2 and TRBJ1-5, is GAGVSQSPSNKVTEKGKDVELRCDPISGHTALYWYRQSLGQGLEFLIYFQGNSAPDKSGLPSDRFSAERTGGSVSTLTIQRTQQEDSAVYLCASSPMRVGGLQPQHFGDGTRLSIL.

The V call is TRBV27, the J call TRBJ1-6, with a tentative D call TRBD1 (6 bases). CDR3 size: 12 residues. The V and J ends lost 9 bases and 9 bases respectively, with 12 bases between them. CDR1 MNHEY and CDR2 SMNVEV come from the germline V gene (reference sequence). CDR3 loop: CARAQTGSPLHF. In DNA form, the CDR3 reads TGTGCCAGGGCCCAGACAGGTTCACCCCTCCACTTT.

The chain uses TRBV18 and TRBJ1-1; 8 bases align to TRBD1. Per the germline V gene, CDR1 is KGHSH and CDR2 is LQKENI. V shed 3 bases, J shed 5 bases, and the junction held 5 bases outside the gene matches. The CDR3 runs to 14 residues. This CDR3 is CASSPGRGLTEAFF. The CDR3 DNA reads TGTGCCAGCTCACCGGGCAGGGGGCTTACTGAAGCTTTCTTT.

The rearrangement links TRBV18 to TRBJ1-4; D is uncertain. Trimming pared 0 bases from V and 0 bases from J, leaving 11 bases between. The germline V gene has CDR1 KGHSH and CDR2 LQKENI. The CDR3 consists of 17 residues. CDR3 amino acids: CASSPPGPGATNEKLFF. DNA for the CDR3: TGTGCCAGCTCACCACCGGGTCCGGGAGCAACTAATGAAAAACTGTTTTTT.

The chain employs TRBV6-6 and TRBJ2-3, with 8 bases lining up with TRBD2. After removal of 2 bases from V and 2 bases from J, the junction contained 3 bases not matched to a gene. From germline, CDR1 is MNHNY and CDR2 SVGAGI (reference sequence). The CDR3 contains 15 residues. The CDR3 region has the DNA TGTGCCAGCAGTTACGGGACTAGGGCCACAGATACGCAGTATTTT. Translation gives CASSYGTRATDTQYF.

The chain has TRBV11-2 and TRBJ1-4, with D possibly TRBD1 on 6 matching bases. Germline assignment: CDR1 SGHAT and CDR2 FQNNGV. The V and J ends lost 7 bases and 8 bases respectively, with 23 bases between them. The length of the CDR3 is 16 residues. CDR3: CASTRGGGFNEEKLFF. In nucleotides, the CDR3 is TGTGCCAGCACCAGAGGGGGGGGGTTCAACGAAGAAAAACTGTTTTTT.

The rearrangement links TRBV10-3 to TRBJ1-5; D is unclear. The length of the CDR3 is 11 residues. Germline V CDR1 and CDR2: ENHRY, SYGVKD. The germline V and J ends were trimmed by 8 bases and 4 bases, with 6 bases remaining between them. CDR3 sequence reads: CAIGENQPQHF. The DNA of the CDR3 is TGTGCCATCGGAGAGAATCAGCCCCAGCATTTT.

The chain carries TRBV9 and TRBJ2-1; 9 bases agree with TRBD2. Germline V CDR1 and CDR2: SGDLS, YYNGEE. The CDR3 spans 15 residues. With V trimmed by 0 bases and J by 8 bases, 6 bases remained unmatched. DNA of the CDR3: TGTGCCAGCAGCGTAGTAGGACTAGCGTCTGATGAGCAGTTCTTC. Its protein product is CASSVVGLASDEQFF.

The CDR3 loop reads CASSVGGQGMNTEAFF. The CDR3, as DNA: TGTGCCAGCAGTGTGGGGGGACAGGGAATGAACACTGAAGCTTTCTTT. V is TRBV2 and J is TRBJ1-1; 9 bases fit TRBD1. The V and J ends lost 4 bases and 0 bases, in that order; junction bases with no gene match: 6. The CDR3 has 16 residues. Germline CDR1 reads SNHLY; CDR2 reads FYNNEI.

This clone came up many times. The CDR3 nucleotides are TGCGCCAGCAGCCAAACGGACAGGGGGAGTGCTGAAGCTTTCTTT. Amino acid sequence: CASSQTDRGSAEAFF. The chain is built from TRBV4-3 and TRBJ1-1; TRBD1 agrees at 10 bases. Germline CDR1 and CDR2: LGHNA and YSLEER. Trimming at V came to 2 bases and at J to 6 bases, leaving 6 bases not matched to a gene. CDR3 length equals 15 residues.

V usage is TRBV7-2 and J usage is TRBJ2-2, with 7 bases that match TRBD2. Germline V gene lookup returns CDR1 SGHTA and CDR2 FQGNSA. V shed 5 bases, J shed 4 bases, and the junction held 7 bases outside the gene matches. The CDR3 spans 15 residues. The DNA for the CDR3 is TGTGCCAGCAGCATAACCGGGACTACCACCGGGGAGCTGTTTTTT. As protein: CASSITGTTTGELFF.